This T cell receptor (beta chain) is drawn from a study of T cell responses to AZD1222 COVID-19 vaccine. Looking at the study overall: Pooling covered second doses at about 4 or about 12 weeks.

Using immunoSEQ multiplex PCR, the repertoire was profiled, and TCRdb retains in-frame clones only, with some absent. The data contain fewer than 150,000 clones, 88% of them singletons. Per the germline V gene, CDR1 is SGHNT and CDR2 is YYREEE (reference sequence). The CDR3 is made up of 15 amino acids. V lost 4 bases and J lost 0; bases outside the gene matches: 6. The sequencing used peripheral blood, collected on day 0 of AZD1222 vaccination. The clonotype comes from an adult in good health. This sequence joins TRBV5-4 and TRBJ1-1; TRBD1 agrees at 7 bases. CDR3 loop: CASSTRQGMNTEAFF. Here the CDR3 DNA reads TGTGCCAGCAGCACCCGACAGGGCATGAACACTGAAGCTTTCTTT.